These 22 T cell receptor beta chains were sequenced from one sample in a study of T-cell reconstitution after alpha-beta-depleted transplantation in children. During its preparation, the TCRbeta library received unique molecular identifiers. MiXCR was run by TCRdb on the PCR reads, yielding one entry per CDR3 protein. The sample lists about 600,000 distinct CDR3 sequences, over 10% occurring once. The specimen comprised PBMCs, mostly from graft donor cells, sampled 360 days after TCRalphabeta/CD19-depleted stem cell transplant. The receptors shown here come from a male patient younger than 18 who had a stem cell transplant for acute myeloid leukemia, so the T cells may come from the graft donor.

V is TRBV20-1 and J is TRBJ2-1, with a weak D call TRBD1 (5 bases). The germline V gene encodes CDR1 DFQATT and CDR2 SNEGSKA (reference sequence). Trimming stripped 6 bases from V and 0 bases from J, with 15 bases between. The CDR3 covers 15 residues. CDR3 sequence (DNA): TGCAGTGCCACCGCCCCCAGGGTCTCCTACAATGAGCAGTTCTTC. It yields the protein CSATAPRVSYNEQFF.

DNA for the CDR3: TGTGCCAGCTGTGCCTACAGGGGCCAGCAGGGTTCCAGGGCCTACGAGCAGTACTTC. It codes for CASCAYRGQQGSRAYEQYF. The chain couples TRBV28 to TRBJ2-7; the match to TRBD1 covers 7 bases. Germline V gene data show CDR1 as MDHEN and CDR2 as SYDVKM. V was clipped by 8 bases and J by 2 bases; unmatched bases: 24. CDR3 size: 19 residues.

The sample holds many counts of this clonotype. This chain connects TRBV5-1 to TRBJ2-7; TRBD1 matches at 12 bases. CDR3 length: 17 amino acids. J lost 0 bases, V lost 7 bases, and 11 bases had no gene match. Germline assignment: CDR1 SGHRS and CDR2 YFSETQ. The DNA of the CDR3 is TGCGCCAGCTCCCGGGACAGGGGGCGAAGGAGCTCCTACGAGCAGTACTTC. It encodes CASSRDRGRRSSYEQYF.

The chain joins TRBV20-1 to TRBJ2-1; TRBD1 matches 11 bases. The J segment lost 10 bases and the V segment lost 0 bases, leaving 8 bases of the junction unmatched. The germline V gene encodes CDR1 DFQATT and CDR2 SNEGSKA (reference sequence). This CDR3 contains 15 residues. This CDR3 reads CSARDGQGAKGEQFF. The CDR3 DNA is TGCAGTGCTAGAGATGGACAGGGGGCCAAAGGGGAGCAGTTCTTC.

There are many counts of this clonotype. This chain links TRBV9 with TRBJ2-2; 15 nucleotides align to TRBD2. The length of the CDR3 is 17 residues. CDR1 SGDLS and CDR2 YYNGEE come from the germline V gene. With V trimmed by 3 bases and J by 5 bases, 5 bases remained unmatched. The CDR3 is CASSGGLAGGGTGELFF. The CDR3, as DNA: TGTGCCAGCAGCGGGGGACTAGCGGGAGGAGGTACCGGGGAGCTGTTTTTT.

This clonotype has just a few counts. CDR3 amino acids: CASSLRTRKFEQYF. For the CDR3, the DNA is TGTGCCAGCAGTTTAAGGACCCGTAAATTCGAGCAGTACTTC. The chain recombines TRBV12-3 or TRBV12-4 with TRBJ2-7; D gene uncertain. V dropped 2 bases and J dropped 6 bases, with 14 bases sitting between them. This CDR3 region has 14 residues.

This clonotype was seen many times. The J gene is TRBJ2-3, the V gene TRBV12-3 or TRBV12-4; 8 nucleotides line up with TRBD2. Trimming at V came to 3 bases and at J to 4 bases, leaving 3 bases not matched to a gene. CDR3 length: 14 amino acids. The CDR3 DNA reads as TGTGCCAGCAGTTTTGAGCGGGAGCCAGATACGCAGTATTTT. It codes for CASSFEREPDTQYF.

V usage is TRBV4-3 and J usage is TRBJ2-2; TRBD1 matches at 8 bases. CDR1 LGHNA and CDR2 YSLEER come from the germline V gene. The CDR3 has 16 amino acids. Trimming at V came to 0 bases and at J to 5 bases, leaving 5 bases not matched to a gene. In DNA form, the CDR3 reads TGCGCCAGCAGCCAAGATCCAACAGGGGGAACCGGGGAGCTGTTTTTT. Residues: CASSQDPTGGTGELFF.

This clonotype was counted a few times. The chain recombines TRBV7-9 with TRBJ2-3; D may correspond to TRBD1 or TRBD2 (5 bases each). The CDR3 extends over 14 amino acids. V was cut by 7 bases and J by 3 bases, with 14 bases left in between. Germline V gene data show CDR1 as SEHNR and CDR2 as FQNEAQ (reference sequence). The CDR3: CASTRDPETDTQYF. The CDR3, as DNA: TGTGCCAGCACCCGGGACCCAGAAACAGATACGCAGTATTTT.

This clonotype has just a few counts. The gene calls are TRBV13 and TRBJ1-1; D ambiguous. CDR3 size: 12 residues. From germline, CDR1 is PRHDT and CDR2 FYEKMQ (reference sequence). V lost 8 bases to trimming and J lost 3 bases, with 10 bases between them. The CDR3 region is CASRREDTEAFF. CDR3 DNA sequence: TGTGCCAGCCGGAGGGAGGACACTGAAGCTTTCTTT. Based on the CDR3 plus reference TRBV13 and TRBJ1-1, the full variable domain is AAGVIQSPRHLIKEKRETATLKCYPIPRHDTVYWYQQGPGQDPQFLISFYEKMQSDKGSIPDRFSAQQFSDYHSELNMSSLELGDSALYFCASRREDTEAFFGQGTRLTVV.

This sequence joins TRBV28 and TRBJ2-3, with D possibly TRBD1 on 6 matching bases. The CDR3 length is 14 residues. Germline lookup yields CDR1 MDHEN and CDR2 SYDVKM. Trimming shortened V by 10 bases and J by 3 bases, and 17 bases separated the two germline ends. CDR3 in amino acids: CATRGFESTDTQYF. In DNA, the CDR3 is TGTGCCACCAGGGGCTTCGAGAGTACAGATACGCAGTATTTT.

This clonotype was seen a handful of times. At one of its ends the junction is not consistent with the germline gene, which may arise from a read error. This chain joins TRBV4-3 and TRBJ2-7, with D tentatively TRBD2 (5 bases). CDR3 size: 14 residues. From germline, CDR1 is LGHNA and CDR2 YSLEER. The CDR3 DNA follows: TGCGCCAGCAGCCAAGATCGTATGGATTATTTGCGGGACTTC. It encodes CASSQDRMDYLRDF.

This clonotype occurred a few times. The V and J genes are TRBV7-9 and TRBJ1-1; D not certain. V was shortened by 5 bases and J by 5 bases, with 15 bases between the two germline ends. Germline lookup yields CDR1 SEHNR and CDR2 FQNEAQ (reference sequence). This CDR3 comprises 14 residues. This CDR3 is CASSLVIMGTEAFF. In nucleotides, the CDR3 is TGTGCCAGCAGCCTCGTCATAATGGGGACTGAAGCTTTCTTT. Complete variable domain (other parts from reference TRBV7-9 and TRBJ1-1): DTGVSQNPRHKITKRGQNVTFRCDPISEHNRLYWYRQTLGQGPEFLTYFQNEAQLEKSRLLSDRFSAERPKGSFSTLEIQRTEQGDSAMYLCASSLVIMGTEAFFGQGTRLTVV.

In its sample, this clonotype was seen many times. The CDR3: CASSTTGGWGEQYF. CDR3 DNA: TGTGCCAGCAGTACCACAGGGGGCTGGGGGGAGCAGTACTTC. The genes are TRBV27 and TRBJ2-7; 9 bases agree with TRBD1. Trimming at V came to 5 bases and at J to 7 bases, leaving 9 bases not matched to a gene. Germline CDR1 MNHEY, CDR2 SMNVEV (reference sequence). The CDR3 runs 14 residues.

The V gene is TRBV18, the J gene TRBJ1-3; 7 nucleotides match TRBD1. Trimming took 2 bases from V and 4 from J; bases not matched to a gene: 2. Germline CDR1 KGHSH, CDR2 LQKENI. This CDR3 is built from 14 residues. The CDR3 sequence is CASSPGTDGNTIYF. The CDR3 region has the DNA TGTGCCAGCTCACCAGGGACAGACGGAAACACCATATATTTT.

The rearrangement links TRBV14 to TRBJ2-2, with TRBD2 identical over 7 bases. The V segment lost 1 base and the J segment 14 bases; nucleotides outside the gene matches: 10. The CDR3 length is 14 residues. Germline values: CDR1 SGHDN, CDR2 FVKESK. Written as DNA, the CDR3 is TGTGCCAGCAGCCAAGCATCCTGGCGGGAGAACCTGTTTTTT. Translating gives CASSQASWRENLFF.

The CDR3 DNA is TGTGCCAGCAGTTACCCCTCAGGACAGGGTTACGAGCAGTACTTC. Amino acids: CASSYPSGQGYEQYF. The V call is TRBV6-5, the J call TRBJ2-7; 8 bases are a match to TRBD1. This CDR3 region has 15 residues. Trimming cost V 2 bases and J 4 bases; bases outside gene matches: 7. CDR1 is MNHEY, CDR2 SVGAGI, per germline.

This chain uses TRBV29-1 with TRBJ2-5; 8 bases match TRBD1. Germline trimming cut 7 bases from V and 6 bases from J; bases unmatched to any gene: 13. This CDR3 is built from 14 residues. CDR1 and CDR2 from the germline V gene are SQVTM and ANQGSEA. Written as DNA, the CDR3 is TGCAGCGCGATGGGGCAGGGGGCATTAAAGACCCAGTACTTC. This codes for CSAMGQGALKTQYF.

This clonotype was seen more than once but under ten times. The chain is built from TRBV7-3 and TRBJ2-2, with 8 nucleotides matching TRBD2. This CDR3 has 18 amino acids. After removal of 6 bases from V and 2 bases from J, the junction contained 14 bases not matched to a gene. Germline V gives CDR1 SGHTA, CDR2 FQGTGA. CDR3 sequence (DNA): TGTGCCAGCAGGCGGAACCTGGCTCGGGAGGGAAACACCGGGGAGCTGTTTTTT. This encodes CASRRNLAREGNTGELFF.

This clonotype was picked up a small number of times. V is TRBV29-1 and J is TRBJ2-7; the match to TRBD2 covers 8 bases. The CDR3 is 13 residues long. The trim removed 4 bases at V and 2 bases at J, leaving 4 bases unmatched. Germline-derived CDR1 and CDR2 are SQVTM and ANQGSEA. DNA of the CDR3: TGCAGCGTTGGGAGCGGGAGAACCTACGAGCAGTACTTC. Residues: CSVGSGRTYEQYF.

The chain has TRBV20-1 and TRBJ2-7; 8 bases align to TRBD2. The trim removed 3 bases at V and 4 bases at J, leaving 5 bases unmatched. CDR3 length equals 13 residues. Germline values: CDR1 DFQATT, CDR2 SNEGSKA (reference sequence). CDR3 sequence reads: CSASGRDPYEQYF. DNA of the CDR3: TGCAGTGCTAGCGGGAGGGATCCTTACGAGCAGTACTTC.

There are a few counts of this clonotype. This chain uses TRBV10-3 with TRBJ2-1; TRBD2 aligns across 7 bases. This CDR3 contains 14 residues. Germline V gives CDR1 ENHRY, CDR2 SYGVKD. The J segment lost 3 bases and the V segment lost 10 bases, leaving 9 bases of the junction unmatched. For the CDR3, the DNA is TGTGCCACCGGGGGATGGGGGGGCTACAATGAGCAGTTCTTC. The encoded protein is CATGGWGGYNEQFF.